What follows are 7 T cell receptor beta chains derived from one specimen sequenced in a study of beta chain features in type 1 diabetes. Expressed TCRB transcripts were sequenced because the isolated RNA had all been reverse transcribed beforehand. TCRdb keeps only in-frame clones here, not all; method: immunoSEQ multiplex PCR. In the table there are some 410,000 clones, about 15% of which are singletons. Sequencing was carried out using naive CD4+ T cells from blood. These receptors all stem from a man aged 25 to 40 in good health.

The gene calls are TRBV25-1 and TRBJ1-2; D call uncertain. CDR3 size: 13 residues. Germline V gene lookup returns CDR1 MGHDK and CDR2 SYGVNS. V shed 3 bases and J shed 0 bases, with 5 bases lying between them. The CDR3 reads CASSDYSNYGYTF. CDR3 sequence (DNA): TGTGCCAGCAGTGACTACTCTAACTATGGCTACACCTTC.

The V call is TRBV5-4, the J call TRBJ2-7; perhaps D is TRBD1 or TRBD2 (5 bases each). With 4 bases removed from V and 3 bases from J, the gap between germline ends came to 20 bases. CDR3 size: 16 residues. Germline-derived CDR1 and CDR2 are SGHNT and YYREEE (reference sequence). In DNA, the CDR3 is TGTGCCAGCAGCCGGGATACCGAATGGACAAACTACGAGCAGTACTTC. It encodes CASSRDTEWTNYEQYF.

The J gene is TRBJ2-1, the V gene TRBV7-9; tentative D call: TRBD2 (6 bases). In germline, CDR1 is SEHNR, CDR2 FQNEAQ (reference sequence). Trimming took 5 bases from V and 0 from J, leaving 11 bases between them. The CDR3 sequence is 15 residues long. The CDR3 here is CASSTAGNSYNEQFF. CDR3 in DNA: TGTGCCAGCAGCACAGCGGGTAACTCCTACAATGAGCAGTTCTTC. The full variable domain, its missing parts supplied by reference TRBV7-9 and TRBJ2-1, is DTGVSQNPRHKITKRGQNVTFRCDPISEHNRLYWYRQTLGQGPEFLTYFQNEAQLEKSRLLSDRFSAERPKGSFSTLEIQRTEQGDSAMYLCASSTAGNSYNEQFFGPGTRLTVL.

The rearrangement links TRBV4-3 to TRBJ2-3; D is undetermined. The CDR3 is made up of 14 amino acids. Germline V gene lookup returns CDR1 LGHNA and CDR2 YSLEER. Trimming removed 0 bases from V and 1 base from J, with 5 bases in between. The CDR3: CASSQDSRTDTQYF. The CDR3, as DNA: TGCGCCAGCAGCCAAGATAGCCGCACAGATACGCAGTATTTT.

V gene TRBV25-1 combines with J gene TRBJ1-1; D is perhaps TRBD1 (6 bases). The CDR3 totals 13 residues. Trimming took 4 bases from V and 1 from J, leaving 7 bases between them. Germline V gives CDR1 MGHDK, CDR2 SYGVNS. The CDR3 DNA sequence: TGTGCCAGCAGTGGGACAGCGAACACTGAAGCTTTCTTT. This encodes CASSGTANTEAFF.

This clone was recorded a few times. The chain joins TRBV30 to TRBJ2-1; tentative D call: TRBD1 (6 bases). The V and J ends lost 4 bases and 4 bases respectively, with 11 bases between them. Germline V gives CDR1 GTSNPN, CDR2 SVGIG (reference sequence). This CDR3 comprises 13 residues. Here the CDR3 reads CAWIRDIYNEQFF. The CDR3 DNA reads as TGTGCCTGGATCCGGGACATTTACAATGAGCAGTTCTTC.

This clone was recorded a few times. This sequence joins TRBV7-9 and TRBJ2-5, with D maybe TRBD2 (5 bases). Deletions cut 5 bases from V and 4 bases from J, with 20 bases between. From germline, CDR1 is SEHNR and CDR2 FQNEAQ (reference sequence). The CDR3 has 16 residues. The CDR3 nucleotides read TGTGCCAGCAGCCCAGTAGGACTCCCCATGCGAGAGACCCAGTACTTC. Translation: CASSPVGLPMRETQYF. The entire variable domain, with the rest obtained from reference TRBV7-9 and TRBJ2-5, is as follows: DTGVSQNPRHKITKRGQNVTFRCDPISEHNRLYWYRQTLGQGPEFLTYFQNEAQLEKSRLLSDRFSAERPKGSFSTLEIQRTEQGDSAMYLCASSPVGLPMRETQYFGPGTRLLVL.